The text below deals with one TCR beta chain. The data stem from a study of blood T cell repertoires in COVID-19. Germline assignment: CDR1 LNHDA and CDR2 SQIVND (reference sequence). V shed 7 bases and J shed 1 base, with 14 bases lying between them. The length of the CDR3 is 15 residues. Assay: immunoSEQ multiplex PCR; the TCRdb copy retains only in-frame clones and omits some. The profile covers approximately 330,000 clones, with approximately 86% appearing a single time and around 10% taken by the ten largest. J is TRBJ1-5 and V is TRBV19, with D perhaps matching TRBD1 (5 bases). This TCR was sampled from a man aged 25 to 45 with COVID-19, enrolled during active disease. Material for sequencing was peripheral blood. As DNA, the CDR3 is TGTGCCAGTACTAACCAGGGTGGGAGCAATCAGCCCCAGCATTTT. Amino acid sequence: CASTNQGGSNQPQHF. Complete variable domain (other parts from reference TRBV19 and TRBJ1-5): DGGITQSPKYLFRKEGQNVTLSCEQNLNHDAMYWYRQDPGQGLRLIYYSQIVNDFQKGDIAEGYSVSREKKESFPLTVTSAQKNPTAFYLCASTNQGGSNQPQHFGDGTRLSIL.